Sequencing of this T cell receptor beta chain was carried out in a study of T cells after somatic rescue of genetic block. Trimming removed 9 bases at V and 0 bases at J, with 9 bases between. The CDR3 contains 13 residues. The germline V gene has CDR1 ENHRY and CDR2 SYGVKD. Profiled with immunoSEQ multiplex PCR; TCRdb holds only in-frame clones, not every one. The table shows 110,000 or so clones, with 75% to 95% occurring only once. This sequence was found in a woman younger than 35. Sequenced input: peripheral blood mononuclear cells (PBMCs). This rearrangement joins TRBV10-3 to TRBJ2-1; D is perhaps TRBD2 (5 bases). CDR3 protein: CAIAVSSYNEQFF. The DNA for the CDR3 is TGTGCCATAGCGGTTAGCTCCTACAATGAGCAGTTCTTC.